This passage covers 12 T cell receptor beta chains from one sample sequenced in a study of graft-versus-host responses after intestinal transplantation. The data were produced by immunoSEQ multiplex PCR, yet TCRdb's version contains in-frame clones alone and is incomplete. The sample holds approximately 110,000 clones, 85% to 95% seen once. For these TCRs, the target antigens are not known. Sequences were derived from unstimulated CD8+ T cells sorted from spleen or lymph node cells, sampled before transplant. These receptors originate from a human donor who was the organ donor for an intestinal transplant.

The gene calls are TRBV7-3 and TRBJ2-2; D tentatively fits TRBD1 or TRBD2 (5 bases each). V dropped 0 bases and J dropped 0 bases, with 11 bases sitting between them. This CDR3 region has 17 residues. Germline values: CDR1 SGHTA, CDR2 FQGTGA. The DNA for the CDR3 is TGTGCCAGCAGCTTAACCGGGGACGCCGCGAACACCGGGGAGCTGTTTTTT. It encodes CASSLTGDAANTGELFF.

This sequence joins TRBV7-8 and TRBJ1-5; 7 nucleotides align to TRBD1. The J segment lost 4 bases and the V segment lost 4 bases, leaving 7 bases of the junction unmatched. CDR3 size: 15 residues. CDR1 is SGHVS and CDR2 is FQNEAQ in the germline V gene. The CDR3 protein is CASSSAGGPNQPQHF. CDR3 nucleotides: TGTGCCAGCAGCTCGGCAGGGGGACCTAATCAGCCCCAGCATTTT.

The genes are TRBV5-1 and TRBJ1-5; D not resolved. Looked up from germline, CDR1 is SGHRS and CDR2 is YFSETQ. The CDR3 has 12 residues. The V end was cut by 0 bases, the J end by 2 bases, with 0 bases between. The CDR3 spells CASSLGNQPQHF. The CDR3 region has the DNA TGCGCCAGCAGCTTGGGCAATCAGCCCCAGCATTTT.

The rearrangement uses TRBV2 and TRBJ2-7; 9 nucleotides agree with TRBD2. The CDR3 extends over 17 amino acids. Germline V lookup: CDR1 SNHLY, CDR2 FYNNEI. J was trimmed by 2 bases and V by 0 bases; bases with no gene match: 8. The CDR3 reads CASSEALLAGNTYEQYF. The DNA for the CDR3 is TGTGCCAGCAGTGAAGCGCTTCTAGCGGGAAATACCTACGAGCAGTACTTC.

V usage is TRBV27 and J usage is TRBJ2-7; 8 bases are shared with TRBD2. Germline CDR1 MNHEY, CDR2 SMNVEV (reference sequence). With V trimmed by 5 bases and J by 2 bases, 11 bases remained unmatched. The CDR3 is made up of 16 amino acids. CDR3 DNA sequence: TGTGCCAGCAGTCCATCCGGACTAGCCTCAACCTACGAGCAGTACTTC. Translating it yields CASSPSGLASTYEQYF.

The chain recombines TRBV5-5 with TRBJ2-3; unclear D gene. The V gene lost 1 base and the J gene lost 4 bases, with 13 bases spanning the gap. The CDR3 length is 15 residues. Germline loops: CDR1 SGHKS, CDR2 YYEKEE (reference sequence). CDR3 residues: CASSLRPTGADTQYF. In nucleotides, the CDR3 is TGTGCCAGCAGCTTGCGACCAACTGGCGCAGATACGCAGTATTTT.

Only one count was recorded for this clone. The CDR3 spells CASSVGITDTQYF. The CDR3 nucleotides read TGTGCCAGCAGCGTAGGGATCACAGATACGCAGTATTTT. The chain links TRBV9 to TRBJ2-3; D is uncertain. CDR1 is SGDLS and CDR2 is YYNGEE in the germline V gene. The V and J ends lost 0 bases and 2 bases respectively, with 4 bases between them. The CDR3 sequence is 13 residues long.

The V gene is TRBV6-5, the J gene TRBJ2-7; D is undetermined. V dropped 1 base and J dropped 3 bases, with 7 bases sitting between them. Germline V CDR1 and CDR2: MNHEY, SVGAGI. The CDR3 loop spans 13 amino acids. CDR3 sequence reads: CASSYLRNYEQYF. CDR3 bases: TGTGCCAGCAGTTACTTGCGGAACTACGAGCAGTACTTC.

This clone has just one count. The chain joins TRBV5-6 to TRBJ1-1; tentatively, D is TRBD1 (6 bases). The CDR3 spans 15 residues. Trimming took off 0 bases at V and 1 base at J, with 10 bases between the two ends. From germline, CDR1 is SGHDT and CDR2 YYEEEE. CDR3 in DNA: TGTGCCAGCAGCTTGGGGGGACACGCGAACACTGAAGCTTTCTTT. It encodes CASSLGGHANTEAFF.

The chain recombines TRBV7-2 with TRBJ2-7; D not certain. Germline CDR1 and CDR2: SGHTA and FQGNSA. V was cut by 3 bases and J by 2 bases, with 11 bases left in between. The CDR3 is 14 residues long. This CDR3 reads CASSFGGSTYEQYF. The CDR3 bases are TGTGCCAGCAGCTTCGGCGGTAGCACCTACGAGCAGTACTTC.

The gene calls are TRBV5-6 and TRBJ2-1; TRBD2 aligns across 9 bases. The CDR3 loop spans 17 amino acids. With 2 bases clipped from V and 5 bases from J, the junction kept 11 bases outside the gene matches. CDR1 is SGHDT and CDR2 is YYEEEE in the germline V gene. The CDR3 sequence: CASSFTYSGSYHNEQFF. In DNA form, the CDR3 reads TGTGCCAGCAGCTTCACCTATAGCGGGAGTTACCACAATGAGCAGTTCTTC.

The rearrangement links TRBV7-9 to TRBJ2-5; TRBD1 matches 7 bases. V shed 0 bases, J shed 5 bases, and the junction held 6 bases outside the gene matches. The CDR3 sequence is 15 residues long. Per the germline V gene, CDR1 is SEHNR and CDR2 is FQNEAQ (reference sequence). Here the CDR3 DNA reads TGTGCCAGCAGCTTAGCGCGACAGGGAGCGGAGACCCAGTACTTC. Translated: CASSLARQGAETQYF. The variable domain in full, with the rest retrieved from reference TRBV7-9 and TRBJ2-5, is DTGVSQNPRHKITKRGQNVTFRCDPISEHNRLYWYRQTLGQGPEFLTYFQNEAQLEKSRLLSDRFSAERPKGSFSTLEIQRTEQGDSAMYLCASSLARQGAETQYFGPGTRLLVL.